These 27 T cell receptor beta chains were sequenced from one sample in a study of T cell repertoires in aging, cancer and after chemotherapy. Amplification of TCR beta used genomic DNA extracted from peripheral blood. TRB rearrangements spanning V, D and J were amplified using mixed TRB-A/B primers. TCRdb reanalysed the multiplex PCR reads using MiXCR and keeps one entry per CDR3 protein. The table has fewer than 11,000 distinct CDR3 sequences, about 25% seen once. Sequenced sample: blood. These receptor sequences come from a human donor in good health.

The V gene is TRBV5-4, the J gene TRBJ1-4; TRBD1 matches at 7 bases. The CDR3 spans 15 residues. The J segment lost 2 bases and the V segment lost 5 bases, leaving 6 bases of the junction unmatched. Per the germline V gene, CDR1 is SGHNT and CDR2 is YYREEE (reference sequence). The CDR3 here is CASRLGGQTNEKLFF. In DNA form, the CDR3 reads TGTGCCAGCAGGCTTGGGGGACAGACTAATGAAAAACTGTTTTTT.

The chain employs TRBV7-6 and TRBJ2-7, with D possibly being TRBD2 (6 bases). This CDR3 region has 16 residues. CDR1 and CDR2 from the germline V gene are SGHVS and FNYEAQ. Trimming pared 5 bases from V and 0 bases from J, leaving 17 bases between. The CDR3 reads CASSPEYRGSSYEQYF. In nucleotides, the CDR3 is TGTGCCAGCAGCCCCGAATACCGGGGGAGCTCCTACGAGCAGTACTTC.

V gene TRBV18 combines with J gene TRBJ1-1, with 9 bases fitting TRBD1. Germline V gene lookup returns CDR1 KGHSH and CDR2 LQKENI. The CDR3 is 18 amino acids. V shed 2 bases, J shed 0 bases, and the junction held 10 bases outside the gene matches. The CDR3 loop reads CASSPNTAGTGLNTEAFF. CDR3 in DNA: TGTGCCAGCTCACCAAATACAGCCGGGACAGGGCTGAACACTGAAGCTTTCTTT.

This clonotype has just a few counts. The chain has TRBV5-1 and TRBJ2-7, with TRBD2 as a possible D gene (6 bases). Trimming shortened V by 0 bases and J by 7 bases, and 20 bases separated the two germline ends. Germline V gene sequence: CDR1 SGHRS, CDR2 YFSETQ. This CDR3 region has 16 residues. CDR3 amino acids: CASSLALTGLSGEQYF. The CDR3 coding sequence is TGCGCCAGCAGCTTGGCCCTGACGGGACTTTCTGGGGAGCAGTACTTC.

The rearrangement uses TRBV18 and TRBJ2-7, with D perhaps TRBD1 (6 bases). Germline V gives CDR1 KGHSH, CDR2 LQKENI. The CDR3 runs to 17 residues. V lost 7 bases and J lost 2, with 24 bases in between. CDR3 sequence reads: CASLGPTRDIFTYEQYF. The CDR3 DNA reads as TGTGCCAGCTTAGGCCCAACTCGGGACATCTTTACCTACGAGCAGTACTTC.

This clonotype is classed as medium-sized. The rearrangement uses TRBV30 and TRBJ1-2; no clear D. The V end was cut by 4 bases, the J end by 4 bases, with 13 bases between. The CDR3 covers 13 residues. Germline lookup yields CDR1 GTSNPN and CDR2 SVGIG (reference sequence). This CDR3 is CAWTGIRGYGYTF. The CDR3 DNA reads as TGTGCCTGGACCGGAATCCGAGGCTATGGCTACACCTTC.

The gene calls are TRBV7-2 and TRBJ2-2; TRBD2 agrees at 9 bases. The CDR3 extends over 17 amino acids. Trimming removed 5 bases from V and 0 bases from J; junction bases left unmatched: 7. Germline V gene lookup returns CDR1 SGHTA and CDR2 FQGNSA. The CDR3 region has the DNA TGTGCCAGCAGCGCCAACCTAGCGGGACCGAACACCGGGGAGCTGTTTTTT. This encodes CASSANLAGPNTGELFF.

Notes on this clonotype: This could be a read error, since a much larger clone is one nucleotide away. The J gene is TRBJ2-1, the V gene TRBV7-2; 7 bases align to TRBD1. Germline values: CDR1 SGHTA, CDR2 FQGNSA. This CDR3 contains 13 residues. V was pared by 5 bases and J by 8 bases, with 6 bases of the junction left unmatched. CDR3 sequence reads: CASSPRTGYEQFF. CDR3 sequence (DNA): TGTGCCAGCAGCCCTCGGACAGGCTATGAGCAGTTCTTC.

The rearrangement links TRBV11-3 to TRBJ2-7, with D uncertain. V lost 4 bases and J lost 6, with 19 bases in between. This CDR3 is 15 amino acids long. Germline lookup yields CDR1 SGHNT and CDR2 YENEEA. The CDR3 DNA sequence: TGTGCCAGCAGCTCTAGAGGAGACCCGCGCGGCGAGCAGTACTTC. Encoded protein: CASSSRGDPRGEQYF.

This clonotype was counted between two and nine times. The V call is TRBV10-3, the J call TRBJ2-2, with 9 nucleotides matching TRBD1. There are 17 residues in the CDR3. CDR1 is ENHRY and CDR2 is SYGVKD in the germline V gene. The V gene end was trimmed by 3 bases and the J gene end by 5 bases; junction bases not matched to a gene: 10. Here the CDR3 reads CAISDWSGQGGTGELFF. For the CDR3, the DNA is TGTGCCATCAGTGACTGGTCGGGACAGGGCGGGACCGGGGAGCTGTTTTTT.

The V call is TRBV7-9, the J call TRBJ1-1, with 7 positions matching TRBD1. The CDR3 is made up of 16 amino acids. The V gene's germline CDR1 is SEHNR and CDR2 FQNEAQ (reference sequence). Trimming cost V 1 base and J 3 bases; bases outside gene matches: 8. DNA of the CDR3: TGTGCCAGCAGCTTAGAACAGGGGATGGGGGACACTGAAGCTTTCTTT. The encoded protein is CASSLEQGMGDTEAFF.

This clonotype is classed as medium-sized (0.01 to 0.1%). For the CDR3, the DNA is TGTGCCAGCAGTTACTGGGGACAGGGTTTGGACACTGAAGCTTTCTTT. Translation: CASSYWGQGLDTEAFF. The gene calls are TRBV6-5 and TRBJ1-1; 9 bases line up with TRBD1. CDR1 and CDR2 (germline): MNHEY, SVGAGI. V shed 1 base and J 3 bases; nucleotides not matched to a gene: 6. The CDR3 has 16 residues.

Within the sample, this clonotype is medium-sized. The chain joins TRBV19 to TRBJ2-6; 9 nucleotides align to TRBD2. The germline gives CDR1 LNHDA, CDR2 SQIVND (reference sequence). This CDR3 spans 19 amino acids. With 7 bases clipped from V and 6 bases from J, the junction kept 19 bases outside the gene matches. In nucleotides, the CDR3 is TGTGCCAGTATGAGGGTAAAGGGACCTAGCGGGACCTCGGCCAACGTCCTGACTTTC. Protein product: CASMRVKGPSGTSANVLTF. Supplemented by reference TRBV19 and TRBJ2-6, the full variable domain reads DGGITQSPKYLFRKEGQNVTLSCEQNLNHDAMYWYRQDPGQGLRLIYYSQIVNDFQKGDIAEGYSVSREKKESFPLTVTSAQKNPTAFYLCASMRVKGPSGTSANVLTFGAGSRLTVL.

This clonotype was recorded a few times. The CDR3 is CASSFITGTHYGYTF. The CDR3 coding sequence is TGTGCCAGCAGTTTCATCACCGGGACACACTATGGCTACACCTTC. This rearrangement joins TRBV28 to TRBJ1-2; the D gene is possibly TRBD1 (6 bases). V lost 3 bases and J 3 bases, leaving 14 bases between the germline ends. Germline V CDR1 and CDR2: MDHEN, SYDVKM. The CDR3 extends over 15 amino acids.

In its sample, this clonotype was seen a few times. In DNA, the CDR3 is TGTGCCAGCAGCTTAGAACTAGCGGGAGGGAACTACGAGCAGTACTTC. Amino acid sequence: CASSLELAGGNYEQYF. The chain couples TRBV13 to TRBJ2-7, with 13 bases lining up with TRBD2. The CDR3 length is 16 residues. From germline, CDR1 is PRHDT and CDR2 FYEKMQ (reference sequence). Losses at the gene ends were 1 base for V and 3 bases for J; bases not matched to a gene: 3.

CDR3 bases: TGTGCCAGCAGCACGGGAGGGGCGTACTCCTACGAGCAGTACTTC. The encoded protein is CASSTGGAYSYEQYF. This rearrangement joins TRBV11-2 to TRBJ2-7; TRBD2 aligns across 8 bases. V shed 5 bases and J 0 bases; nucleotides not matched to a gene: 6. CDR3 length: 15 residues. Germline loops: CDR1 SGHAT, CDR2 FQNNGV. Combining the CDR3 with reference TRBV11-2 and TRBJ2-7 gives the whole variable domain EAGVAQSPRYKIIEKRQSVAFWCNPISGHATLYWYQQILGQGPKLLIQFQNNGVVDDSQLPKDRFSAERLKGVDSTLKIQPAKLEDSAVYLCASSTGGAYSYEQYFGPGTRLTVT.

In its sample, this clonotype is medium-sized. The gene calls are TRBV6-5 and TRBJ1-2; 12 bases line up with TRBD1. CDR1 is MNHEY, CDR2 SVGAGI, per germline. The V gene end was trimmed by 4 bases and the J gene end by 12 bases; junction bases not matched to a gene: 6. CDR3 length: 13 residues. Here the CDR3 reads CASSLPGQGAHTF. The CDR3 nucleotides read TGTGCCAGCAGTTTGCCGGGACAGGGGGCGCACACCTTC.

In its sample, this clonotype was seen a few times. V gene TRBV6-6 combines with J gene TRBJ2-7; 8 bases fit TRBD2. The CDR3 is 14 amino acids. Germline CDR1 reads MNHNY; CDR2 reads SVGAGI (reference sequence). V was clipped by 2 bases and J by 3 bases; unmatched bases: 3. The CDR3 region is CASSYVGLVYEQYF. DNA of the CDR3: TGTGCCAGCAGTTACGTGGGACTAGTCTACGAGCAGTACTTC.

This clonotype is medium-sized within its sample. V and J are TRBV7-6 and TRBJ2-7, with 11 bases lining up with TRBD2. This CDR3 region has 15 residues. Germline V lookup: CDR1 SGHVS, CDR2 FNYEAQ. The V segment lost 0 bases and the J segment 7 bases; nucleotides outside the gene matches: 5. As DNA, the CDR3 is TGTGCCAGCAGCTTAGCGGGGCTAGCGGGAGGTGAGCAGTACTTC. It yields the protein CASSLAGLAGGEQYF.

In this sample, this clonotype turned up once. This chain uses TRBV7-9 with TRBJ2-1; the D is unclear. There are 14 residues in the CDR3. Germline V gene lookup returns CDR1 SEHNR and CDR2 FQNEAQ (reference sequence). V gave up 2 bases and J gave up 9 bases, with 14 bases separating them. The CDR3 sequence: CASSLSGPNGEQFF. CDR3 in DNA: TGTGCCAGCAGCTTATCTGGGCCGAACGGTGAGCAGTTCTTC.

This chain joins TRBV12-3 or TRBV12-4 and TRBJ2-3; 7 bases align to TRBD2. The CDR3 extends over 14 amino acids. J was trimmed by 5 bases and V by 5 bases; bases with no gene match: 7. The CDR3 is CASSPGLTLDTQYF. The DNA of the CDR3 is TGTGCCAGCAGTCCGGGACTAACCTTAGATACGCAGTATTTT.

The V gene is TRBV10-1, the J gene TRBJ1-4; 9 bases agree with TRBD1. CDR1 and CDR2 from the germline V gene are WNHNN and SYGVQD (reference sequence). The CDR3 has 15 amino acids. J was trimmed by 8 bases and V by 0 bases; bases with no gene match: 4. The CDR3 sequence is CASSESGTGREKLFF. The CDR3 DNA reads TGCGCCAGCAGTGAGTCCGGGACAGGGCGAGAAAAACTGTTTTTT.

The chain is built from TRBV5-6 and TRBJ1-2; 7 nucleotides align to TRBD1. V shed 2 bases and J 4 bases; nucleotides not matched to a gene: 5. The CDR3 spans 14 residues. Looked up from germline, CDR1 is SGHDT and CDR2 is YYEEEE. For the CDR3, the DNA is TGTGCCAGCAGCTTCTCAGGGGGACCCTATGGCTACACCTTC. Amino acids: CASSFSGGPYGYTF.

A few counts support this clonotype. CDR3 coding DNA: TGTGCCAGCAGCCTCATGACTAGTTCCGAGCAGTACTTC. This codes for CASSLMTSSEQYF. The chain joins TRBV7-9 to TRBJ2-7; tentative D call: TRBD2 (6 bases). Germline loops: CDR1 SEHNR, CDR2 FQNEAQ (reference sequence). The CDR3 is 13 amino acids. V was trimmed by 5 bases and J by 6 bases, leaving 14 bases between them. Supplemented by reference TRBV7-9 and TRBJ2-7, the full variable domain reads DTGVSQNPRHKITKRGQNVTFRCDPISEHNRLYWYRQTLGQGPEFLTYFQNEAQLEKSRLLSDRFSAERPKGSFSTLEIQRTEQGDSAMYLCASSLMTSSEQYFGPGTRLTVT.

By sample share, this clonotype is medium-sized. The CDR3 DNA follows: TGCAGCGTACAAAGTGAGCAGTTCTTC. Its translation is CSVQSEQFF. The chain uses TRBV29-1 and TRBJ2-1; the D is unclear. The CDR3 length is 9 residues. Germline CDR1 and CDR2: SQVTM and ANQGSEA. Trimming shortened V by 6 bases and J by 9 bases, and 6 bases separated the two germline ends.

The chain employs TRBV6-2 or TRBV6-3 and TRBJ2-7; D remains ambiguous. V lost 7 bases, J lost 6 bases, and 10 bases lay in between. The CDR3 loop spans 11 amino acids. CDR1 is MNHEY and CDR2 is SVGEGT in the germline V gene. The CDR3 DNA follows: TGTGCCAGCACTGCGGATGGCGAGCAGTACTTC. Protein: CASTADGEQYF.

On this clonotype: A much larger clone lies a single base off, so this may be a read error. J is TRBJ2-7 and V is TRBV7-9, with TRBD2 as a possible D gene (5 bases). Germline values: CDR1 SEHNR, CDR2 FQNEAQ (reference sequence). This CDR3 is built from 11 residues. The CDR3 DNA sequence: TGTGCCAGCGGCTTAGCGAGTGAGCAGTACTTC. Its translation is CASGLASEQYF.